Listed here are 15 T cell receptor beta chains from one sample, sequenced in a study of vaccination effects on CD4 cells after COVID-19 (dated by TCRdb to between 2021 and 2023). These receptors lack a known antigen. The library was generated by the immunoSEQ multiplex PCR assay. TCRdb provides this immuneACCESS table in a form limited to in-frame rearrangements. Some clones are lacking; in checked studies, under half of them reflect an unresolved V gene, and why the rest are absent is not known. The sample data list under 65,000 clones, and 80% to 85% of these were observed just once. The top ten clonotypes cover roughly 2.3% of the sample. In the ViraFEST assay, PBMC were stimulated with viral peptide pools, and antigen-specific CD4+ T cell clonotypes were then identified by expansion using TCR sequencing. After more than nine days of culture, CD4+ T cells were isolated with the EasySep CD4+ T cell isolation kit.

The source material was CD4+ T cells from PBMCs cultured with HCoV-229E spike peptides, sampled before COVID-19 vaccination. The cell subset or site label corresponds to: HCoV-229E spike overlapping peptide pool stimulation. These receptors all come from a human donor who received a COVID-19 vaccine.

CDR3 sequence reads: CASSLGPGGGYEQYV. CDR3 coding DNA: TGTGCCAGCAGCTTAGGGCCAGGAGGCGGCTACGAGCAGTACGTC. J is TRBJ2-7 and V is TRBV11-2, with D maybe TRBD2 (5 bases). The ends were cut back, 1 base at V and 3 bases at J, with 13 bases in the middle. The CDR3 has 15 amino acids. In germline, CDR1 is SGHAT, CDR2 FQNNGV.

The V and J genes are TRBV29-1 and TRBJ1-1; D might be TRBD1 (6 bases). The ends were cut back, 6 bases at V and 11 bases at J, with 25 bases in the middle. CDR1 is SQVTM and CDR2 is ANQGSEA in the germline V gene. The CDR3 has 14 amino acids. The CDR3 bases are TGCAGCGTGGGGACCGGACAGAGCCATTGGAAGGCTTTCTTT. Translating it yields CSVGTGQSHWKAFF.

The rearrangement joins TRBV19 to TRBJ2-3, with TRBD1 as a possible D gene (5 bases). This CDR3 comprises 12 residues. Germline lookup yields CDR1 LNHDA and CDR2 SQIVND (reference sequence). Trimming shortened V by 5 bases and J by 4 bases, and 7 bases separated the two germline ends. This CDR3 reads CASSLTADTQYF. CDR3 coding DNA: TGTGCCAGTAGTTTGACAGCAGATACGCAGTATTTT. The full variable domain, in which reference TRBV19 and TRBJ2-3 provide the parts outside the CDR3, is DGGITQSPKYLFRKEGQNVTLSCEQNLNHDAMYWYRQDPGQGLRLIYYSQIVNDFQKGDIAEGYSVSREKKESFPLTVTSAQKNPTAFYLCASSLTADTQYFGPGTRLTVL.

Regarding this clone: Other DNA sequences in the sample encode the same CDR3. This chain connects TRBV5-1 to TRBJ1-3, with TRBD1 matching over 8 bases. V was pared by 2 bases and J by 2 bases, with 0 bases of the junction left unmatched. The V gene's germline CDR1 is SGHRS and CDR2 YFSETQ. The CDR3 contains 14 residues. CDR3 sequence (DNA): TGCGCCAGCAGCTTACAGGGGGCTGGAAACACCATATATTTT. Its translation: CASSLQGAGNTIYF.

V and J are TRBV18 and TRBJ1-3; TRBD1 matches at 11 bases. The CDR3 is made up of 15 amino acids. Germline V gene lookup returns CDR1 KGHSH and CDR2 LQKENI. V lost 4 bases, J lost 3 bases, and 2 bases stayed unmatched. CDR3: CASSLGQGDGNTIYF. The DNA of the CDR3 is TGTGCCAGCTCACTGGGACAGGGGGATGGAAACACCATATATTTT.

The rearrangement links TRBV3-1 (or the pseudogene TRBV3-2) to TRBJ1-2, with D perhaps matching TRBD1 (6 bases). This CDR3 spans 15 amino acids. Trimming removed 5 bases at V and 3 bases at J, with 16 bases between. Germline-derived CDR1 and CDR2 are LGHDT and YNNKEL (reference sequence). CDR3 sequence (DNA): TGTGCCAGCAGCTACCAAGGGGGTAGAGACTATGGCTACACCTTC. Protein sequence: CASSYQGGRDYGYTF.

CDR3: CASSFSGGAQETQYF. The CDR3 nucleotides are TGTGCCAGCAGCTTTAGCGGGGGGGCCCAGGAGACCCAGTACTTC. V gene TRBV7-3 combines with J gene TRBJ2-5, with 11 bases matching TRBD2. The CDR3 spans 15 residues. V lost 3 bases to trimming and J lost 5 bases; unmatched junction nucleotides: 5. Germline CDR1 SGHTA, CDR2 FQGTGA.

V is TRBV5-1 and J is TRBJ2-3, with unresolved D. CDR3 length equals 12 residues. The germline gives CDR1 SGHRS, CDR2 YFSETQ. V was shortened by 1 base and J by 4 bases, with 4 bases between the two germline ends. The CDR3 is CASSLTSDTQYF. DNA of the CDR3: TGCGCCAGCAGCTTGACATCAGATACGCAGTATTTT.

The chain combines TRBV7-3 with TRBJ2-2; D may be TRBD1 (6 bases). V lost 1 base to trimming and J lost 13 bases, with 10 bases between them. The CDR3 loop spans 12 amino acids. Germline V gene sequence: CDR1 SGHTA, CDR2 FQGTGA. CDR3 nucleotide sequence: TGTGCCAGCAGCTTAAATGGGGGCGCGCTGTTTTTT. The encoded protein is CASSLNGGALFF.

This chain uses TRBV6-5 with TRBJ2-1; 13 nucleotides align to TRBD2. Germline V gene lookup returns CDR1 MNHEY and CDR2 SVGAGI. The CDR3 runs 16 residues. Unmatched junction bases numbered 2, after V lost 0 bases and J lost 6 bases. The CDR3 region has the DNA TGTGCCAGCAGTTACTCCGGGACTAGCGGGGCCAATGAGCAGTTCTTC. Amino acid sequence: CASSYSGTSGANEQFF.

CDR3 in DNA: TGCGCCAGCAGCCAAGTTCCGGGACAGGGCACCTACGAGCAGTACGTC. This sequence encodes CASSQVPGQGTYEQYV. This chain connects TRBV4-1 to TRBJ2-7; 9 bases align to TRBD1. The CDR3 extends over 16 amino acids. The junction had 6 bases not matched to a gene; V was cut back by 1 base and J by 2 bases. CDR1 is MGHRA, CDR2 YSYEKL, per germline.

The chain carries TRBV11-2 and TRBJ2-7; 7 nucleotides line up with TRBD2. The V and J ends lost 6 bases and 3 bases, in that order; junction bases with no gene match: 8. Germline V CDR1 and CDR2: SGHAT, FQNNGV. The CDR3 length is 14 residues. In nucleotides, the CDR3 is TGTGCCAGCAGTTTCACTCGCGGGGGCTACGAGCAGTACGTC. It codes for CASSFTRGGYEQYV.

V is TRBV14 and J is TRBJ2-5; TRBD1 agrees at 9 bases. The junction had 0 bases not matched to a gene; V was cut back by 4 bases and J by 3 bases. CDR1 is SGHDN, CDR2 FVKESK, per germline. The length of the CDR3 is 13 residues. The CDR3 DNA follows: TGTGCCAGCAGCCGGGACAGGGAAGAGACCCAGTACTTC. Encoded protein: CASSRDREETQYF.

The V and J genes are TRBV6-1 and TRBJ2-1; TRBD2 aligns across 12 bases. This CDR3 contains 15 residues. V trimming: 2 bases; J trimming: 4 bases; junction bases outside the gene matches: 0. Germline CDR1 is MNHNS and CDR2 is SASEGT. The CDR3 is CASSELAGGYNEQFF. CDR3 nucleotides: TGTGCCAGCAGTGAACTAGCGGGGGGGTACAATGAGCAGTTCTTC.

The V gene is TRBV2, the J gene TRBJ1-2, with 11 bases that match TRBD1. The V gene end was trimmed by 7 bases and the J gene end by 0 bases; junction bases not matched to a gene: 7. The CDR3 totals 16 residues. Germline V gives CDR1 SNHLY, CDR2 FYNNEI. In DNA form, the CDR3 reads TGTGCCAGCAACCCGGACAGGGGGCGCGCTAACTATGGCTACACCTTC. Amino acid sequence: CASNPDRGRANYGYTF.